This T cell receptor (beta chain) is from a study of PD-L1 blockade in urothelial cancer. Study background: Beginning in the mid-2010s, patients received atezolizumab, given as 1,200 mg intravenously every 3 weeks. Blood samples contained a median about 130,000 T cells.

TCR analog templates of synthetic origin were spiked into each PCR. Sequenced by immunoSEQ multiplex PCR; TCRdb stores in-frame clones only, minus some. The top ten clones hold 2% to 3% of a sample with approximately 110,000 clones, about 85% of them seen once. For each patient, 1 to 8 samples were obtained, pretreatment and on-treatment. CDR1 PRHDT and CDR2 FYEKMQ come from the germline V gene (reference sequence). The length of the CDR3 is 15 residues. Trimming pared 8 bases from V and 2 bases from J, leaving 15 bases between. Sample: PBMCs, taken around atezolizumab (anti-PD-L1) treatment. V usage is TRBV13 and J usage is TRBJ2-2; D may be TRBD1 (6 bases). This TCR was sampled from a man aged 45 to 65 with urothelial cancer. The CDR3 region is CASSLRQANTGELFF. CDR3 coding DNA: TGTGCCAGCTCCCTAAGACAGGCTAACACCGGGGAGCTGTTTTTT.